The 21 T cell receptor beta chains reported below all come from one sample, sequenced in a study of shared clonotypes between healthy human individuals. Sequencing used immunoSEQ multiplex PCR; TCRdb keeps in-frame clones, though not all of them. Of about 1.1 million clones listed, 75% to 85% are singletons. The sequenced sample was memory CD4+ T cells from PBMCs. Subset in this sample: CD45RA-negative fraction. These receptors were collected from a man younger than 35 in good health. Some clones in this sample may be carry-over from other donors' samples.

The rearrangement uses TRBV7-8 and TRBJ2-7; 8 bases match TRBD2. The CDR3 totals 14 residues. J gave up 6 bases and V 0 bases, and 4 bases lay outside the gene matches. Germline assignment: CDR1 SGHVS and CDR2 FQNEAQ. For the CDR3, the DNA is TGTGCCAGCAGCTTAGCGGGACTAGTACTCGAGCAGTACTTC. It encodes CASSLAGLVLEQYF.

The chain recombines TRBV2 with TRBJ2-3; 8 bases align to TRBD1. The CDR3 consists of 14 residues. From germline, CDR1 is SNHLY and CDR2 FYNNEI. V trimming: 8 bases; J trimming: 4 bases; junction bases outside the gene matches: 8. CDR3 sequence: CASRQGKVADTQYF. CDR3 nucleotide sequence: TGTGCCAGCCGACAGGGGAAAGTCGCAGATACGCAGTATTTT.

This clone occurred once. The V call is TRBV9, the J call TRBJ2-1, with 10 bases lining up with TRBD1. The V gene end was trimmed by 0 bases and the J gene end by 6 bases; junction bases not matched to a gene: 6. CDR3 length: 16 amino acids. CDR1 and CDR2 (germline): SGDLS, YYNGEE. CDR3 protein: CASSVDPGTGVNEQFF. The CDR3 DNA reads TGTGCCAGCAGCGTAGACCCCGGGACAGGGGTCAATGAGCAGTTCTTC. Variable domain in full (rest from reference TRBV9 and TRBJ2-1): DSGVTQTPKHLITATGQRVTLRCSPRSGDLSVYWYQQSLDQGLQFLIQYYNGEERAKGNILERFSAQQFPDLHSELNLSSLELGDSALYFCASSVDPGTGVNEQFFGPGTRLTVL.

The chain employs TRBV5-1 and TRBJ1-6, with TRBD1 matching over 9 bases. The CDR3 length is 14 residues. Trimming took 1 base from V and 8 from J; bases not matched to a gene: 1. CDR1 is SGHRS and CDR2 is YFSETQ in the germline V gene. The CDR3 loop reads CASSLTGGDSPLHF. CDR3 sequence (DNA): TGCGCCAGCAGCTTGACAGGGGGCGATTCACCCCTCCACTTT.

J is TRBJ2-5 and V is TRBV18; no reliable D call. CDR3 length equals 14 residues. The V end was cut by 0 bases, the J end by 2 bases, with 7 bases between. CDR1 KGHSH and CDR2 LQKENI come from the germline V gene. CDR3 residues: CASSPPGIQETQYF. The DNA of the CDR3 is TGTGCCAGCTCACCACCAGGGATTCAAGAGACCCAGTACTTC.

The chain carries TRBV15 and TRBJ2-7, with a tentative D call TRBD1 (5 bases). Germline V gene lookup returns CDR1 LNHNV and CDR2 YYDKDF (reference sequence). This CDR3 region has 16 residues. Trimming stripped 0 bases from V and 2 bases from J, with 14 bases between. The CDR3 spells CATSRDRVARAYEQYF. CDR3 nucleotides: TGTGCCACCAGCAGAGATCGGGTAGCCAGGGCCTACGAGCAGTACTTC.

This chain joins TRBV7-9 and TRBJ1-1, with a weak D call TRBD1 (6 bases). The CDR3 has 15 residues. V was shortened by 5 bases and J by 1 base, with 14 bases between the two germline ends. The V gene's germline CDR1 is SEHNR and CDR2 FQNEAQ (reference sequence). CDR3 bases: TGTGCCAGCAGCCCAGGCTGGGGGGCGAACACTGAAGCTTTCTTT. Translated, it gives CASSPGWGANTEAFF.

The chain carries TRBV4-1 and TRBJ1-3, with D unresolved. Trimming shortened V by 3 bases and J by 0 bases, and 12 bases separated the two germline ends. Germline-derived CDR1 and CDR2 are MGHRA and YSYEKL. The CDR3 is 16 residues long. The CDR3 nucleotides read TGCGCCAGCAGCCATGGGGTCGCGAACTCTGGAAACACCATATATTTT. It specifies CASSHGVANSGNTIYF.

CDR3 sequence reads: CASSLDTGGMEGYTF. The CDR3 region has the DNA TGTGCCAGCAGCTTAGATACAGGGGGCATGGAGGGCTACACCTTC. The genes are TRBV7-2 and TRBJ1-2; 9 positions agree with TRBD1. The CDR3 runs 15 residues. J was trimmed by 8 bases and V by 1 base; bases with no gene match: 8. CDR1 SGHTA and CDR2 FQGNSA come from the germline V gene.

The rearrangement links TRBV5-4 to TRBJ2-1, with no clear D. The CDR3 has 15 amino acids. Trimming took 3 bases from V and 14 from J, leaving 24 bases between them. The V gene's germline CDR1 is SGHNT and CDR2 YYREEE (reference sequence). The CDR3 nucleotides read TGTGCCAGCAGCTGGGATGTGAATTCAATGAGTGGCGAGTTCTTC. It translates to CASSWDVNSMSGEFF.

The gene calls are TRBV2 and TRBJ1-2, with 10 bases identical to TRBD1. The CDR3 sequence is 15 residues long. The ends lost 10 bases at V and 4 bases at J; junction bases unmatched: 12. The germline V gene has CDR1 SNHLY and CDR2 FYNNEI. CDR3 loop: CANPGRDRGSYGYTF. The CDR3 region has the DNA TGTGCCAACCCAGGGAGGGACAGGGGAAGCTATGGCTACACCTTC.

The chain employs TRBV5-1 and TRBJ2-5; 15 bases fit TRBD2. The CDR3 totals 14 residues. Trimming cost V 5 bases and J 5 bases; bases outside gene matches: 1. Looked up from germline, CDR1 is SGHRS and CDR2 is YFSETQ. The CDR3 nucleotides read TGCGCCAGCAGGGGGACTAGCGGGAGGGAGACCCAGTACTTC. Amino acids: CASRGTSGRETQYF.

J is TRBJ2-1 and V is TRBV29-1; 7 bases agree with TRBD1. The germline CDR1 and CDR2 sequences are SQVTM and ANQGSEA. The CDR3 consists of 15 residues. Losses at the gene ends were 5 bases for V and 7 bases for J; bases not matched to a gene: 14. Written as DNA, the CDR3 is TGCAGCGTTCGGGAAAAGGGGGCCACATCGAATGAGCAGTTCTTC. It is translated as CSVREKGATSNEQFF.

The chain carries TRBV6-1 and TRBJ2-7, with D unclear. The V and J ends lost 6 bases and 4 bases respectively, with 10 bases between them. Germline V gene data show CDR1 as MNHNS and CDR2 as SASEGT. The CDR3 consists of 12 residues. The CDR3 sequence is CASRPLGYEQYF. Written as DNA, the CDR3 is TGTGCCAGCAGACCGCTCGGATACGAGCAGTACTTC.

J is TRBJ2-1 and V is TRBV19; 9 bases agree with TRBD2. In germline, CDR1 is LNHDA, CDR2 SQIVND (reference sequence). The CDR3 contains 13 residues. V shed 4 bases and J 6 bases; nucleotides not matched to a gene: 1. DNA of the CDR3: TGTGCCAGTAGTAGCGGGAGGGCCAATGAGCAGTTCTTC. Amino acids: CASSSGRANEQFF.

DNA for the CDR3: TGTGCCAGCAGTTCCTATGGAGGGCCAGGGGAAAAACTGTTTTTT. It is translated as CASSSYGGPGEKLFF. The V call is TRBV28, the J call TRBJ1-4; TRBD1 might be the D (5 bases). Trimming shortened V by 4 bases and J by 8 bases, and 17 bases separated the two germline ends. This CDR3 has 15 residues. From germline, CDR1 is MDHEN and CDR2 SYDVKM.

The sample holds many counts of this clone. The gene calls are TRBV14 and TRBJ2-7; D is unclear. Looked up from germline, CDR1 is SGHDN and CDR2 is FVKESK. Trimming took off 1 base at V and 6 bases at J, with 4 bases between the two ends. There are 11 residues in the CDR3. The CDR3 protein is CASSQGLEQYF. In nucleotides, the CDR3 is TGTGCCAGCAGCCAAGGTCTCGAGCAGTACTTC.

The chain has TRBV7-2 and TRBJ2-1, with D perhaps being TRBD1 or TRBD2 (7 bases each). The CDR3 covers 12 residues. Germline V gives CDR1 SGHTA, CDR2 FQGNSA. V was pared by 6 bases and J by 9 bases, with 12 bases between. CDR3 sequence reads: CASSSGGGEQFF. Written as DNA, the CDR3 is TGTGCCAGCAGTTCAGGGGGGGGTGAGCAGTTCTTC.

The chain's CDR3 is CASSLTEFNTEAFF. As DNA, the CDR3 is TGTGCCAGCAGTTTAACCGAATTTAACACTGAAGCTTTCTTT. V usage is TRBV27 and J usage is TRBJ1-1; D remains unclear. CDR1 is MNHEY and CDR2 is SMNVEV in the germline V gene (reference sequence). The CDR3 runs to 14 residues. With 2 bases removed from V and 2 bases from J, the gap between germline ends came to 9 bases.

This clone was counted once. This chain links TRBV5-1 with TRBJ1-1, with D uncertain. This CDR3 is 13 amino acids long. The ends were cut back, 4 bases at V and 3 bases at J, with 10 bases in the middle. Germline CDR1 reads SGHRS; CDR2 reads YFSETQ. The CDR3 nucleotides are TGCGCCAGCAGCCCCCCCCCTCACACTGAAGCTTTCTTT. Amino acids: CASSPPPHTEAFF.

J is TRBJ2-2 and V is TRBV6-5; perhaps TRBD2 as D (6 bases). The CDR3 loop spans 14 amino acids. Trimming stripped 6 bases from V and 7 bases from J, with 15 bases between. The V gene's germline CDR1 is MNHEY and CDR2 SVGAGI. The CDR3 DNA follows: TGTGCCAGCAGAACAAACCTGGGGGGCGGGGAGCTGTTTTTT. It yields the protein CASRTNLGGGELFF.